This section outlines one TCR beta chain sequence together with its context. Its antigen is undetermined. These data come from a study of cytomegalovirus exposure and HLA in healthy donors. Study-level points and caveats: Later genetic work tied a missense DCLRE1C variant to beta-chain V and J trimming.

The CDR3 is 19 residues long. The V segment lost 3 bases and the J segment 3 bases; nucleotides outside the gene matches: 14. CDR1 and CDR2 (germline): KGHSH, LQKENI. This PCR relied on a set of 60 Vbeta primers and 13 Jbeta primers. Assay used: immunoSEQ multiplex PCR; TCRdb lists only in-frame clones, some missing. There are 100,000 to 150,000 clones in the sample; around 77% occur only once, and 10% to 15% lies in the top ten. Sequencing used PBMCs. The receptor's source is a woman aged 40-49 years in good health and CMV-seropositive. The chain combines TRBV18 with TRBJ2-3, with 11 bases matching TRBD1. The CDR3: CASSPGQGARSRGTDTQYF. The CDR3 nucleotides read TGTGCCAGCTCACCCGGACAGGGGGCGCGTTCACGTGGGACAGATACGCAGTATTTT.